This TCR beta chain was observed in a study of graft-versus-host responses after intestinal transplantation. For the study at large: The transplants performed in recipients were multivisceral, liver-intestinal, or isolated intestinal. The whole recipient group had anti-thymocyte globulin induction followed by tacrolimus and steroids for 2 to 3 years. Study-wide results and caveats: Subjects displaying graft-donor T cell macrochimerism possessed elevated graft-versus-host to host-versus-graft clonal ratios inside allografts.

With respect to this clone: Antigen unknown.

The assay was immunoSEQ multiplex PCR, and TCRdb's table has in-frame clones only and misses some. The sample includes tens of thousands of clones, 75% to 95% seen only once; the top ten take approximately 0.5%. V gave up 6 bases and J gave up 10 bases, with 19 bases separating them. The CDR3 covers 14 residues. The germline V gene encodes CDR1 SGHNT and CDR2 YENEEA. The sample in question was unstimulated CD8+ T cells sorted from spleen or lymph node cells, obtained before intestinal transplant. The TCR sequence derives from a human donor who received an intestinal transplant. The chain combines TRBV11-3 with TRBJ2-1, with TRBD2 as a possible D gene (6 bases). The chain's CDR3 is CASSPPGRRDEQFF. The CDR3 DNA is TGTGCCAGCAGTCCTCCGGGACGGAGGGACGAGCAGTTCTTC.